This is a list of T cell receptor beta chains from one sample in a study of neurological immune-mediated disorders. TCRdb called the 5' RACE reads again in MiXCR, with one record for every CDR3 protein. The sample shows tens of thousands of distinct CDR3 sequences, 5% to 6.5% of them seen only once. Sequencing input: PBMCs. Source of these receptors: a woman aged 60 to 75 with multiple sclerosis. The CDR3 runs from the conserved cysteine through the conserved F or W. D genes are given only for firm matches. Some rows mark clone size as missing; the rest say once, few, many or name a class of expanded clone.

j_gene | abundance | v_gene | len | d_gene | CDR3nt | CDR3aa
TRBJ2-7 | NA | TRBV5-4 | 13 | TRBD1 | TGTGCCAGCAGCTTGGACGGGACAGCCGAGCAGTACTTC | CASSLDGTAEQYF
TRBJ2-3 | many | TRBV6-5 | 16 | TRBD1 | TGTGCCAGCAGTCTGGGACAGACTGTTGGCACAGATACGCAGTATTTT | CASSLGQTVGTDTQYF
TRBJ1-2 | many | TRBV5-5 | 14 | TRBD1 | TGTGCCAGCAGCTTGTCCAGGGGGCTTGATGGCTACACCTTC | CASSLSRGLDGYTF
TRBJ2-7 | many | TRBV7-6 | 15 | NA | TGTGCCAGCAGCTTAGTGGGACGGGGAGTAGTGGAGCAGTACTTC | CASSLVGRGVVEQYF
TRBJ1-4 | few | TRBV5-5 | 15 | NA | TGTGCCAGCAGCTTTACGGGACCAGTGGGGGAAAAACTGTTTTTT | CASSFTGPVGEKLFF
TRBJ2-3 | many | TRBV7-9 | 16 | NA | TGTGCCAGCAGCCATAAAATCACGGGGGGCACAGATACGCAGTATTTT | CASSHKITGGTDTQYF
TRBJ2-4 | many | TRBV9 | 16 | NA | TGTGCCAGCAGCGTAGGGTTCAGCGAACAGGGAAACATTCAGTACTTC | CASSVGFSEQGNIQYF
TRBJ2-1 | many | TRBV15 | 16 | TRBD1 | TGTGCCACCAGCAGAGATGTGGGACAGTTCGGGAATGAGCAGTTCTTC | CATSRDVGQFGNEQFF
TRBJ2-6 | many | TRBV12-3/TRBV12-4 | 18 | TRBD2 | TGTGCCAGCAGTTTTCTCGCGGGGGTGTCCTCTGGGGCCAACGTCCTGACTTTC | CASSFLAGVSSGANVLTF
TRBJ2-5 | many | TRBV9 | 15 | NA | TGTGCCAGCAGCGTAGGGCTAGCAGGGTGGGAGACCCAGTACTTC | CASSVGLAGWETQYF
TRBJ1-2 | many | TRBV7-9 | 14 | TRBD1 | TGTGCCAGCAGCCCCTCGACAGGGAACTATGGCTACACCTTC | CASSPSTGNYGYTF
TRBJ1-1 | many | TRBV5-1 | 16 | TRBD1 | TGCGCCAGCACCCCACAGACAGGGGGCATGAACACTGAAGCTTTCTTT | CASTPQTGGMNTEAFF
TRBJ1-5 | many | TRBV20-1 | 15 | TRBD1 | TGCAGTGCAAGGACAGGGACCTCATACGGTCAGCCCCAGCATTTT | CSARTGTSYGQPQHF
TRBJ2-1 | many | TRBV29-1 | 14 | NA | TGCAGCGGACAGGAGGCCGGCTCCTACAATGAGCAGTTCTTC | CSGQEAGSYNEQFF
TRBJ1-2 | many | TRBV4-1 | 16 | NA | TGCGCCAGCAGCCAAGATGGGGCAAAGCCCAACTATGGCTACACCTTC | CASSQDGAKPNYGYTF
TRBJ2-7 | NA | TRBV12-5 | 11 | NA | TGTGCTAGTGGGCTCCTCTACGAGCAGTACTTC | CASGLLYEQYF
TRBJ2-3 | medium-sized | TRBV20-1 | 16 | TRBD2 | TGCAGTGCTCCTGGCGCGGGGGGGCGTCTGGGAGATACGCAGTATTTT | CSAPGAGGRLGDTQYF
TRBJ2-1 | many | TRBV20-1 | 13 | NA | TGCAGTGCTAGGGGGCGATCCTACAATGAGCAGTTCTTC | CSARGRSYNEQFF
TRBJ2-7 | many | TRBV20-1 | 13 | NA | TGCAGTGCTAGACAGGGCCGAGCCTACGAGCAGTACTTC | CSARQGRAYEQYF
TRBJ2-7 | many | TRBV7-8 | 18 | NA | TGTGCCAGCAGCTTAGGGCCTTATTGGACCGAGACTGACTACGAGCAGTACTTC | CASSLGPYWTETDYEQYF
TRBJ1-2 | many | TRBV25-1 | 15 | NA | TGTGCCAGCAGTGAATCAGGCAGACCCGCCCCTGGCTACACCTTC | CASSESGRPAPGYTF
TRBJ2-3 | many | TRBV18 | 15 | NA | TGTGCCAGCTCGGACAGCCAGACAGGCACAGATACGCAGTATTTT | CASSDSQTGTDTQYF
TRBJ2-7 | many | TRBV5-5 | 15 | NA | TGTGCCAGCAGCCGACAGCATACAAACTCCTACGAGCAGTACTTC | CASSRQHTNSYEQYF
TRBJ2-1 | many | TRBV7-2 | 16 | TRBD2 | TGTGCCAGCAGCCCCGGAGGGTCTAGCGGGGGTATTGAGCAGTTCTTC | CASSPGGSSGGIEQFF
TRBJ2-7 | many | TRBV5-1 | 14 | NA | TGCGCCAGCAGCTTGGAGGACACGCGGGACGAGCAGTACTTC | CASSLEDTRDEQYF
TRBJ2-7 | many | TRBV20-1 | 13 | NA | TGCAGTGCCTCCGGGCTGCCGCCCTACGAGCAGTACTTC | CSASGLPPYEQYF
TRBJ2-5 | many | TRBV29-1 | 14 | TRBD2 | TGCAGCGTTGAATTCCTAGCGGGGGCGGAGACCCAGTACTTC | CSVEFLAGAETQYF
TRBJ1-6 | NA | TRBV7-9 | 15 | NA | TGTGCCAGCAGCTTTGAACCGGGAGGAAATTCACCCCTCCACTTT | CASSFEPGGNSPLHF
TRBJ2-3 | few | TRBV11-2 | 13 | NA | TGTGCCAGCAGCCACGGGTCCACAGATACGCAGTATTTT | CASSHGSTDTQYF
TRBJ1-6 | NA | TRBV12-3/TRBV12-4 | 14 | TRBD1 | TGTGCCAGCAGTTTTCGGACAGGGAATTCACCCCTCCACTTT | CASSFRTGNSPLHF
TRBJ2-1 | many | TRBV5-1 | 11 | NA | TGCGCCAGCAGCTTAATTGAGGAAAAGTTCTTC | CASSLIEEKFF
TRBJ1-2 | many | TRBV7-9 | 17 | NA | TGTGCCAGCAGCTTAGTGGTGCGGGTTGGTGGGAACTATGGCTACACCTTC | CASSLVVRVGGNYGYTF
TRBJ2-4 | many | TRBV20-1 | 18 | NA | TGCAGTGCTGCCGGGACTTACTTCGGTGAGAGGGCCAAAAACATTCAGTACTTC | CSAAGTYFGERAKNIQYF
TRBJ1-1 | many | TRBV5-1 | 15 | NA | TGCGCCAGCAGCTTAGAGGGTAACAGGAACACTGAAGCTTTCTTT | CASSLEGNRNTEAFF
TRBJ1-6 | many | TRBV18 | 14 | NA | TGTGCCAGCTCACCGGAGACAGCCAATTCACCCCTCCACTTT | CASSPETANSPLHF
TRBJ1-2 | few | TRBV3-1 | 13 | TRBD1 | TGTGCCAGCAGACACACGACAGGGGGAGGCTACACCTTC | CASRHTTGGGYTF
TRBJ1-2 | NA | TRBV6-5 | 16 | TRBD1 | TGTGCCAGCAGTCCCTACCGGGACAGGGGGCACTGGGGCTACACCTTC | CASSPYRDRGHWGYTF
TRBJ2-7 | many | TRBV5-1 | 13 | NA | TGCGCCAGCAGCTTGATAGCCGACTACGAGCAGTACTTC | CASSLIADYEQYF
TRBJ1-1 | NA | TRBV11-3 | 17 | NA | TGTGCCAGCAGCCAACCCGTCGACAGGCCCCAGAACACTGAAGCTTTCTTT | CASSQPVDRPQNTEAFF